The entry below describes one T cell receptor (beta chain). Its cognate antigen is unknown. As processed by the authors: ImmunoSEQ output lacked quality scores and full-length reads, limiting matched filtering. TCRdb's copy holds only in-frame clones and misses some; the assay was immunoSEQ multiplex PCR. That table furnishes V, J and clone size, whereas the DNA furnished D and trimming. The sample yields roughly 2.1 million clones, about 93% seen once. Positive CCR7 selection of CD45RO-negative cells yielded the naive CD8 cells, and terminally differentiated effector memory CD45RA+ cells were excluded. V was clipped by 3 bases and J by 6 bases, with 12 bases between them. The CDR3 is 14 amino acids. Germline V gene data show CDR1 as LNHDA and CDR2 as SQIVND (reference sequence). The data originate from a study of shared clonotypes between healthy human individuals. Points from the study as a whole: The small donor group covered limited genetic and exposure diversity.

The chain recombines TRBV19 with TRBJ2-1; D is unresolved. Sample: naive CD8+ T cells from PBMCs. The TCR sequence derives from a man between 18 and 35 years old in good health. Some clones in this sample may be carry-over from other donors' samples. The CDR3 loop is CASSMTPLVNEQFF. DNA for the CDR3: TGTGCCAGTAGTATGACGCCGTTGGTCAATGAGCAGTTCTTC.